A selection of T cell receptor beta chains follows, all from one sample in a study of spatial heterogeneity in lung cancer. TCRdb re-called the 5' RACE reads with MiXCR, one entry per CDR3 protein. The sample has 11,000 to 15,000 distinct CDR3 sequences; around 9.1% are singletons. The sequenced sample was PBMCs, obtained at surgery. Receptor source: a male donor with early-stage non-small cell lung cancer. The CDR3 runs from the conserved cysteine through the conserved F or W. The D gene is left open where the match is weak. Rows may omit the clone size; those that give it use once, few, many or a size class.

V: TRBV20-1; D: -; J: TRBJ2-7; size: many; CDR3: CSATRRPVYGEQYF; DNA: TGCAGTGCGACCAGGCGGCCAGTTTACGGGGAGCAGTACTTC
V: TRBV11-2; D: TRBD1; J: TRBJ2-1; size: few; CDR3: CASSFGQGATYNEQFF; DNA: TGTGCCAGCAGCTTCGGACAGGGGGCGACCTACAATGAGCAGTTCTTC
V: TRBV2; D: TRBD2; J: TRBJ2-3; size: many; CDR3: CASSKLAVGGDTQYF; DNA: TGTGCCAGCAGTAAACTAGCGGTTGGGGGGGATACGCAGTATTTT
V: TRBV29-1; D: -; J: TRBJ1-1; size: many; CDR3: CSADDRREAFF; DNA: TGCAGCGCCGACGACAGGAGAGAAGCTTTCTTT
V: TRBV3-1; D: -; J: TRBJ2-3; size: many; CDR3: CASSQDQGRPTDTQYF; DNA: TGTGCCAGCAGCCAAGATCAAGGCAGGCCCACAGATACGCAGTATTTT
V: TRBV6-1; D: -; J: TRBJ1-1; size: -; CDR3: CASSAGYGSDTEAFF; DNA: TGTGCCAGCAGTGCGGGTTACGGGTCGGACACTGAAGCTTTCTTT
V: TRBV7-8; D: TRBD2; J: TRBJ2-5; size: many; CDR3: CASEQFWETSGQETQYF; DNA: TGTGCCAGCGAGCAATTTTGGGAGACTAGCGGGCAAGAGACCCAGTACTTC
V: TRBV20-1; D: -; J: TRBJ2-3; size: -; CDR3: CSGRLGNTDTQYF; DNA: TGCAGTGGTCGCTTGGGGAACACAGATACGCAGTATTTT
V: TRBV7-2; D: -; J: TRBJ2-7; size: -; CDR3: CASSATWGEQYF; DNA: TGTGCCAGCAGCGCAACATGGGGCGAGCAGTACTTC
V: TRBV12-3/TRBV12-4; D: -; J: TRBJ2-3; size: many; CDR3: CASSPAGRPLSTDTQYF; DNA: TGTGCCAGCAGTCCCGCCGGCAGGCCCCTCAGCACAGATACGCAGTATTTT
V: TRBV20-1; D: TRBD1; J: TRBJ1-5; size: -; CDR3: CSAGILGQGSSNQPQHF; DNA: TGCAGTGCTGGGATTTTGGGACAGGGGTCTAGCAATCAGCCCCAGCATTTT
V: TRBV20-1; D: TRBD1; J: TRBJ2-5; size: many; CDR3: CSASPRDRPQQTQYF; DNA: TGCAGTGCTAGTCCCCGGGACAGACCCCAACAGACCCAGTACTTC
V: TRBV20-1; D: TRBD2; J: TRBJ2-1; size: -; CDR3: CSALPGGYNEQFF; DNA: TGCAGTGCCCTCCCGGGGGGGTACAATGAGCAGTTCTTC
V: TRBV29-1; D: -; J: TRBJ2-7; size: many; CDR3: CSVTRVGGDEQYF; DNA: TGCAGCGTCACCCGGGTAGGGGGGGACGAGCAGTACTTC
V: TRBV27; D: TRBD2; J: TRBJ2-3; size: many; CDR3: CASSLSALLLAGGGGEDTQYF; DNA: TGTGCCAGCAGTTTATCGGCTCTATTACTAGCGGGAGGAGGAGGGGAAGATACGCAGTATTTT
V: TRBV20-1; D: TRBD2; J: TRBJ2-7; size: many; CDR3: CSATSTSGNSYEQYF; DNA: TGCAGTGCTACATCGACTAGCGGCAATTCCTACGAGCAGTACTTC
V: TRBV3-1; D: TRBD2; J: TRBJ2-7; size: many; CDR3: CASRKGSGASYEQYF; DNA: TGTGCCAGCAGGAAGGGTAGCGGGGCGTCCTACGAGCAGTACTTC